The present entry profiles one T cell receptor (beta chain) with its context. The antigen is unknown. From germline, CDR1 is SGDLS and CDR2 YYNGEE. The V and J ends lost 4 bases and 2 bases, in that order; junction bases with no gene match: 9. The CDR3 is 17 amino acids. Profiling relied on immunoSEQ multiplex PCR, and the TCRdb table lists in-frame clones only, not all of them. The sample lists approximately 40,000 clones, approximately 86% occurring once. Lung cancer patients with chemo-refractory metastatic non-small-cell disease were given focal radiation plus CTLA-4 blockade with ipilimumab. This sample stems from a study of radiotherapy plus CTLA-4 blockade in lung cancer. Study-level information: Disease control was seen in 31% of patients, objective responses in 18%.

General study points: Peripheral blood showed expansion of tumor-derived TCR clones after radiotherapy and ipilimumab. Early blood T cell clone dynamics, with interferon-beta, were reported to best predict response.

The clonotype was recovered from a human donor with non-small cell lung cancer whose response to radiotherapy plus ipilimumab could not be evaluated. This chain joins TRBV9 and TRBJ2-3; 11 bases line up with TRBD2. Sequences were derived from peripheral blood, sampled from a patient treated with radiotherapy plus ipilimumab. The CDR3 sequence is CASSPGTSGYFTDTQYF. In DNA form, the CDR3 reads TGTGCCAGCAGCCCAGGGACTAGCGGATACTTCACAGATACGCAGTATTTT. The whole variable domain, filled in from reference TRBV9 and TRBJ2-3, reads DSGVTQTPKHLITATGQRVTLRCSPRSGDLSVYWYQQSLDQGLQFLIQYYNGEERAKGNILERFSAQQFPDLHSELNLSSLELGDSALYFCASSPGTSGYFTDTQYFGPGTRLTVL.